This T cell receptor (beta chain) originates from a study of cytomegalovirus exposure and HLA in healthy donors. Study-level points and caveats: Productive status was seen about 90% or about 30% of the time for most TCR beta V segments in an earlier analysis.

Vbeta (60) and Jbeta (13) primers were used in the PCR. Only in-frame clones appear in the TCRdb table, and some are missing; sequencing was by immunoSEQ multiplex PCR. Among 95,000 to 110,000 clones listed, nearly 80% were seen once. CDR1 and CDR2 from the germline V gene are SGHTA and FQGNSA. Trimming removed 1 base at V and 8 bases at J, with 11 bases between. The CDR3 extends over 13 amino acids. Comments on this clone: Its antigen is currently unknown.

The specimen sequenced was PBMCs. The sequence was obtained from a man aged 55-75 years in good health and CMV-seropositive. The gene calls are TRBV7-2 and TRBJ1-2; a possible D gene is TRBD1 (5 bases). The CDR3 coding sequence is TGTGCCAGCAGCTTAGGCGGGGGAGGAGGCTACACCTTC. It codes for CASSLGGGGGYTF.